This T cell receptor (beta chain) was sequenced during a study of CD4 T cells in relation to SARS-CoV-2 and coronaviruses. Across the study: Patient ages ranged from roughly 21 to 80, median 38. Study-wide findings and caveats: Roughly 69% of donors had memory CD4+ clonotypes crossrecognizing SARS-CoV-2 and common cold coronavirus spike.

The germline V gene has CDR1 SGHVS and CDR2 FNYEAQ. The CDR3 is made up of 15 amino acids. V lost 1 base, J lost 4 bases, and 5 bases stayed unmatched. CD4 enrichment then naive enrichment separated naive from memory CD4+ cells. Here immunoSEQ multiplex PCR was the method, and the copy in TCRdb shows in-frame clones only, minus some. Here the sample spans approximately 60,000 clones, around 92% being singletons. Turning to this clone: Its cognate antigen is unknown.

The sequenced material came from naive CD4+ T cells from PBMCs. Subset noted: naive CD4+ T cells isolated by negative enrichment. This TCR was sampled from an adult with COVID-19. V is TRBV7-6 and J is TRBJ2-7; 9 bases map to TRBD1. The CDR3: CASSLEQGAGYEQYF. The CDR3, as DNA: TGTGCCAGCAGCTTAGAACAGGGGGCTGGGTACGAGCAGTACTTC.